This T cell receptor (beta chain) came from a study of CD8+ T cells in alopecia areata (dated by TCRdb to the late 2010s). The study in broad terms: The treated patients took part in an open-label pilot trial in which moderate-to-severe alopecia areata was treated with oral tofacitinib at 5 to 10 mg twice daily. Scalp clonality was compared among normal scalp (n=4), patchy alopecia areata scalp (n=8), and alopecia totalis/universalis scalp (n=8). For the treated patients, the SALT score, which quantifies what percentage of scalp surface area is affected, served as the measure of disease severity. RNA was obtained with the PAXgene miRNA kit for fixed scalp, the miRNeasy kit for PBMCs, and the RNeasy kit for mouse skin. Tofacitinib-treated patients had biopsies at baseline and at 4 and 24 weeks of treatment, with a later scalp biopsy in several patients. Tofacitinib was administered for 6 to 18 months, and 6 months of follow-up off drug were then conducted to assess delayed response and recurrence. To study T cell clonal expansion in alopecia areata, the researchers applied high-throughput TCRbeta sequencing to both the C3H/HeJ mouse model and human patients. Amplification of TCRbeta CDR3 regions was done by immunoSEQ multiplex PCR using 35 Vbeta forward primers and 13 Jbeta reverse primers. Human TCRbeta sequencing covered scalp tissue and sorted CD4+ and CD8+ peripheral blood T cells from patchy and totalis/universalis alopecia areata patients and healthy controls.

From V the trimming removes 1 base and from J it removes 3 bases, while the gene matches leave 5 bases of the junction unaccounted for. Including the terminal cysteine and phenylalanine, the CDR3 comprises 15 residues. CDR3 DNA is the only sequence kept; it has 45 bases, read in frame from the first base. CDR1 and CDR2 are drawn from the germline V gene: MNHNS, SASEGT. This specimen's time point label, per the study, means: 20 to 30 weeks on oral tofacitinib. The intended sense of this specimen's treatment or condition label: oral pan-JAK inhibitor, 5-10 mg twice daily. Lesional scalp punch biopsies and peripheral blood were collected from alopecia areata patients. After PBMCs were isolated by density centrifugation and stained for CD3, CD4 and CD8, a FACSAria was used to sort CD4+ and CD8+ T cells. With respect to this clone: What this receptor recognizes is not known. Base qualities were left out, and no much larger clone turns up one base away.

General study outcomes and caveats: Scalp clonality and the number of expanded CD8+ clones among the top 100 scalp clones were significantly decreased by tofacitinib. Scalp TCR repertoire analysis is complicated because resident alphabeta T cells in normal human skin are also sequenced, whereas mouse skin is dominated by gammadelta T cells. During tofacitinib treatment, many expanded lesional clones stuck around in both scalp and blood, and this persistence may partly explain why relapse happens after treatment is stopped. Because the treated cohort was small and included a single nonresponder, larger studies are needed to assess links between baseline CD8+ expansion and response. Higher clonality and more expanded CD8+ clones were observed in lesional scalp than in normal scalp, particularly in alopecia totalis/universalis, a finding suggestive of antigenic drive. Compared with mice, TCR sequences shared between patients were less clear, possibly partly because of HLA diversity across the patient population.

The library relied on the immunoSEQ multiplex PCR assay. RNA was extracted from all samples and reverse transcribed into cDNA, which served as template for TCR sequencing. First-strand cDNA was synthesized with SuperScript III using a 2:1 mix of oligo-dT and random hexamers. A synthetic immune receptor repertoire was used to gauge amplification bias, and whatever bias remained was removed computationally. In the authors' own workflow: Raw reads were preprocessed for error removal, and CDR3 was defined according to IMGT conventions as running from the conserved cysteine to phenylalanine. To get clonality, Shannon entropy was normalized by log2 of the number of productive unique TCRs and the result was subtracted from 1. Whether each scalp clone was CD4 or CD8 was inferred by checking scalp TCRbeta sequences against the CD4 and CD8 repertoires from sorted blood. Sourced from immuneACCESS, this table was stored by TCRdb with only in-frame sequences that have V and J called. A share of the clones is absent; for the studies checked, an unresolved V gene accounts for under half, and the remainder has no known explanation. V and J calls and clone size are given by that table; D and trimming were obtained from the DNA. For this sample the table gives 190,000 or so clones, of which around three fifths were detected only once. The top ten hold over 10% of the sample.

Recombination linked TRBV6-1 to TRBJ1-2; 7 bases in between match TRBD1. This TCR derives from a human donor with alopecia areata. Sample: CD8+ T cells sorted from blood, taken at week 24, from a patient treated with tofacitinib. At the DNA level, the sequence is TGTGCCAGCAGTGAAGGAGGTGGACAGGACTATGGCTACACCTTC. It translates as CASSEGGGQDYGYTF.